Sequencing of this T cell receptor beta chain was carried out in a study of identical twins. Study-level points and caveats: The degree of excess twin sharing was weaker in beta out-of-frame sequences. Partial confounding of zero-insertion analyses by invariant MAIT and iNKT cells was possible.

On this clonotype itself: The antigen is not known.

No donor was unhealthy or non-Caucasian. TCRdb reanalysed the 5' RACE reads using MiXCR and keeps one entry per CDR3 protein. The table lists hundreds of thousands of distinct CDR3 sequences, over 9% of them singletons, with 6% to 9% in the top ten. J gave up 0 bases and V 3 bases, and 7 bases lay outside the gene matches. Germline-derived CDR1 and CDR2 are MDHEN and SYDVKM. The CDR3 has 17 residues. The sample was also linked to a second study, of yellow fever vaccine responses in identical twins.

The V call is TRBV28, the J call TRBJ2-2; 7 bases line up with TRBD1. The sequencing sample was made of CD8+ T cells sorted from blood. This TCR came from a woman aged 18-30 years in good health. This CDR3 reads CASSFGKGTANTGELFF. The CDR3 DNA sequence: TGTGCCAGCAGTTTTGGAAAAGGGACAGCGAACACCGGGGAGCTGTTTTTT.